The 24 T cell receptor beta chains listed next were all sequenced from one sample in a study of cytomegalovirus exposure and HLA in healthy donors (dated by TCRdb to the late 2010s). Library preparation was by the immunoSEQ multiplex PCR assay. The multiplex PCR relied on a mix of 60 forward primers for TCR Vbeta segments and 13 reverse primers for TCR Jbeta segments. TCRdb stores this immuneACCESS table with in-frame sequences only. Part of the clones is absent; in the studies checked, under half of the shortfall reflects unresolved V genes, and no reason is known for the rest. The sample data list under 300,000 clones, and over 90% of these were observed just once. The leading ten clones occupy 1.7% of the sample. Sequenced material: PBMCs. The source is a girl aged 2 to 9 in good health and CMV-seronegative.

The chain has TRBV10-3 and TRBJ1-6; no clear D gene. V shed 10 bases and J shed 6 bases, with 16 bases lying between them. From germline, CDR1 is ENHRY and CDR2 SYGVKD. CDR3 length equals 14 residues. The DNA of the CDR3 is TGTGCCACCACCCCCGGGGAAGGTAATTCACCCCTCCACTTT. Protein: CATTPGEGNSPLHF.

The chain recombines TRBV6-9 with TRBJ1-1; maybe TRBD1 (5 bases). Germline CDR1 MNHGY, CDR2 SVAAGI. Trimming removed 2 bases at V and 11 bases at J, with 9 bases between. There are 11 residues in the CDR3. CDR3 DNA sequence: TGTGCCAGCAGTTATCAGGGCCTGGCTTTCTTT. It translates to CASSYQGLAFF.

The V and J genes are TRBV30 and TRBJ1-1, with unresolved D. CDR3 length: 14 residues. V was shortened by 0 bases and J by 2 bases, with 10 bases between the two germline ends. Germline values: CDR1 GTSNPN, CDR2 SVGIG (reference sequence). The DNA for the CDR3 is TGTGCCTGGAGTGTACCAGGCCTTAACACTGAAGCTTTCTTT. Translated: CAWSVPGLNTEAFF.

The chain recombines TRBV30 with TRBJ2-4, with D possibly TRBD2 on 6 matching bases. The CDR3 sequence is 15 residues long. With 0 bases removed from V and 6 bases from J, the gap between germline ends came to 15 bases. Germline V lookup: CDR1 GTSNPN, CDR2 SVGIG (reference sequence). CDR3 region: CAWSVGLGTGNIQYF. CDR3 sequence (DNA): TGTGCCTGGAGTGTAGGGCTGGGGACTGGAAACATTCAGTACTTC.

The gene calls are TRBV28 and TRBJ1-1, with no clear D. V was cut by 6 bases and J by 3 bases, with 17 bases left in between. Germline CDR1 MDHEN, CDR2 SYDVKM. This CDR3 is 15 amino acids long. The CDR3 bases are TGTGCCAGCAGCATCGTCTCTAAGAGGGACACTGAAGCTTTCTTT. Its translation is CASSIVSKRDTEAFF.

V is TRBV7-9 and J is TRBJ2-3, with 7 bases that match TRBD1. V was clipped by 5 bases and J by 2 bases; unmatched bases: 7. This CDR3 has 15 amino acids. Germline V gives CDR1 SEHNR, CDR2 FQNEAQ (reference sequence). CDR3: CASSAKGGFTDTQYF. The CDR3 DNA is TGTGCCAGCAGCGCAAAAGGGGGCTTCACAGATACGCAGTATTTT.

This chain joins TRBV5-1 and TRBJ2-4; a possible D gene is TRBD1 (6 bases). Germline values: CDR1 SGHRS, CDR2 YFSETQ. This CDR3 spans 12 amino acids. Trimming removed 5 bases at V and 6 bases at J, with 9 bases between. The CDR3 protein is CASREDRNIQYF. The CDR3 DNA sequence: TGCGCCAGCAGAGAGGACAGAAACATTCAGTACTTC.

The chain links TRBV30 to TRBJ1-2; D perhaps matches TRBD1 (6 bases). Germline CDR1 is GTSNPN and CDR2 is SVGIG (reference sequence). V lost 2 bases and J 2 bases, leaving 18 bases between the germline ends. The CDR3 consists of 16 residues. CDR3 sequence (DNA): TGTGCCTGGAGTCCCCTTTCGGGGGGCCTAAACTATGGCTACACCTTC. Its translation: CAWSPLSGGLNYGYTF.

This chain uses TRBV7-2 with TRBJ2-3; 7 bases fit TRBD2. The germline V gene has CDR1 SGHTA and CDR2 FQGNSA. The CDR3 totals 15 residues. V trimming: 6 bases; J trimming: 3 bases; junction bases outside the gene matches: 9. CDR3 amino acids: CASRKVMGGTDTQYF. As DNA, the CDR3 is TGTGCCAGCAGAAAAGTCATGGGAGGGACAGATACGCAGTATTTT.

This chain joins TRBV4-1 and TRBJ2-7; D gene unclear. The CDR3 runs to 12 residues. V was cut by 0 bases and J by 8 bases, with 8 bases left in between. The V gene's germline CDR1 is MGHRA and CDR2 YSYEKL. The CDR3 reads CASSQDGAKQYF. CDR3 DNA: TGCGCCAGCAGCCAAGATGGAGCTAAGCAGTACTTC.

The genes are TRBV5-4 and TRBJ2-5; 8 bases agree with TRBD1. The J call is in doubt because the DNA end fits TRBJ2-7 better. The CDR3 loop spans 14 amino acids. The germline CDR1 and CDR2 sequences are SGHNT and YYREEE (reference sequence). The CDR3 sequence is CASSLGDRNYEQYF. The CDR3 DNA sequence: TGTGCCAGCAGCTTGGGGGACAGGAATTACGAGCAGTACTTC.

This chain uses TRBV19 with TRBJ1-5; the D is unclear. Trimming removed 6 bases at V and 4 bases at J, with 10 bases between. The germline V gene has CDR1 LNHDA and CDR2 SQIVND (reference sequence). The CDR3 extends over 13 amino acids. CDR3: CASSFLVNQPQHF. CDR3 nucleotide sequence: TGTGCCAGTAGCTTTTTAGTAAATCAGCCCCAGCATTTT. The whole variable domain, filled in from reference TRBV19 and TRBJ1-5, reads DGGITQSPKYLFRKEGQNVTLSCEQNLNHDAMYWYRQDPGQGLRLIYYSQIVNDFQKGDIAEGYSVSREKKESFPLTVTSAQKNPTAFYLCASSFLVNQPQHFGDGTRLSIL.

The chain has TRBV5-6 and TRBJ2-3; tentative D call: TRBD1 (6 bases). Looked up from germline, CDR1 is SGHDT and CDR2 is YYEEEE. V lost 1 base, J lost 2 bases, and 14 bases lay in between. The CDR3 covers 16 residues. In DNA, the CDR3 is TGTGCCAGCAGCTTGTACGTGGGGGACACCACAGATACGCAGTATTTT. It codes for CASSLYVGDTTDTQYF.

V gene TRBV27 combines with J gene TRBJ1-5, with 8 bases identical to TRBD1. CDR1 MNHEY and CDR2 SMNVEV come from the germline V gene (reference sequence). This CDR3 is 15 amino acids long. V lost 5 bases, J lost 5 bases, and 8 bases stayed unmatched. This chain's CDR3 is CASSDGQGGYQPQHF. In nucleotides, the CDR3 is TGTGCCAGCAGTGATGGACAGGGAGGCTATCAGCCCCAGCATTTT.

V gene TRBV11-2 combines with J gene TRBJ2-7, with D unclear. The CDR3 loop spans 16 amino acids. Trimming removed 0 bases from V and 0 bases from J, with 12 bases in between. From germline, CDR1 is SGHAT and CDR2 FQNNGV. The CDR3 DNA reads TGTGCCAGCAGCTTAGAGTCTGGCGGCCACTCCTACGAGCAGTACTTC. Encoded protein: CASSLESGGHSYEQYF.

The chain employs TRBV19 and TRBJ1-5; 12 bases align to TRBD1. With 4 bases clipped from V and 7 bases from J, the junction kept 14 bases outside the gene matches. Germline V gives CDR1 LNHDA, CDR2 SQIVND (reference sequence). This CDR3 is built from 18 residues. The CDR3 DNA reads TGTGCCAGTAGTAGGGCCTCCGGGACAGGGGGCTTGTGGCAGCCCCAGCATTTT. Translating gives CASSRASGTGGLWQPQHF.

J is TRBJ2-4 and V is TRBV5-6; D perhaps matches TRBD1 (6 bases). The CDR3 has 12 amino acids. Germline values: CDR1 SGHDT, CDR2 YYEEEE. Trimming took off 3 bases at V and 8 bases at J, with 9 bases between the two ends. The CDR3: CASSSDSYIQYF. Here the CDR3 DNA reads TGTGCCAGCAGCTCGGACAGCTACATTCAGTACTTC.

The CDR3 nucleotides read TGTGCCAGCAGCCCAGGGACAATTCAATCCTACGAGCAGTACTTC. It yields the protein CASSPGTIQSYEQYF. The V call is TRBV5-4, the J call TRBJ2-5; TRBD1 might be the D (6 bases). TRBJ2-7 matches the DNA end more closely, so the J call is doubtful. CDR1 SGHNT and CDR2 YYREEE come from the germline V gene (reference sequence). There are 15 residues in the CDR3.

A note on this clone: Additional DNA sequences in this sample encode the identical CDR3. CDR3 in DNA: TGTGCCAGCAGGGGACAGGGGTTTCAGCCCCAGCATTTT. Its protein is CASRGQGFQPQHF. The chain has TRBV28 and TRBJ1-5; 10 bases agree with TRBD1. J gave up 6 bases and V 6 bases, and 2 bases lay outside the gene matches. The CDR3 consists of 13 residues. Germline CDR1 and CDR2: MDHEN and SYDVKM.

The rearrangement joins TRBV19 to TRBJ1-5, with 7 bases aligning to TRBD1. CDR1 is LNHDA and CDR2 is SQIVND in the germline V gene (reference sequence). This CDR3 has 14 residues. Trimming cost V 6 bases and J 5 bases; bases outside gene matches: 7. The CDR3 sequence is CASRDPGTDQPQHF. In nucleotides, the CDR3 is TGTGCCAGTAGGGACCCGGGGACAGATCAGCCCCAGCATTTT.

Note on this clone: The junction departs from germline at one end; a sequencing error may be responsible. The same CDR3 also results from other DNA sequences found in this sample. The rearrangement uses TRBV2 and TRBJ2-5, with 7 bases lining up with TRBD2. Germline values: CDR1 SNHLY, CDR2 FYNNEI. CDR3 length: 14 residues. The CDR3 sequence: CASSGSSGQETQYF. CDR3 nucleotides: TGCGCCAGCAGTGGGTCTAGCGGCCAAGAGACCCAGTACTTC. Drawing the rest from reference TRBV2 and TRBJ2-5, the complete variable domain is EPEVTQTPSHQVTQMGQEVILRCVPISNHLYFYWYRQILGQKVEFLVSFYNNEISEKSEIFDDQFSVERPDGSNFTLKIRSTKLEDSAMYFCASSGSSGQETQYFGPGTRLLVL.

This CDR3 reads CASSVSSDSYGYTF. The CDR3 DNA follows: TGTGCCAGCAGCGTTTCCAGTGACTCTTATGGCTACACCTTC. This chain connects TRBV9 to TRBJ1-2; D remains ambiguous. V was cut by 2 bases and J by 5 bases, with 13 bases left in between. This CDR3 has 14 residues. Germline CDR1 is SGDLS and CDR2 is YYNGEE.

The chain uses TRBV19 and TRBJ1-3; possibly TRBD1 for D (6 bases). Trimming cost V 4 bases and J 0 bases, with 13 bases left between them. The CDR3 sequence is 16 residues long. CDR1 and CDR2 (germline): LNHDA, SQIVND (reference sequence). DNA of the CDR3: TGTGCCAGTAGTACAACGACAGGTTTCTCTGGAAACACCATATATTTT. Its protein product is CASSTTTGFSGNTIYF.

The genes are TRBV18 and TRBJ2-5; 9 nucleotides agree with TRBD2. CDR3 length equals 13 residues. Trimming cost V 4 bases and J 5 bases; bases outside gene matches: 2. Germline CDR1 and CDR2: KGHSH and LQKENI. The CDR3 reads CASSLTSGETQYF. CDR3 nucleotides: TGTGCCAGCTCACTAACTAGCGGGGAGACCCAGTACTTC.